The T cell receptor beta chain under discussion was sequenced for a study of patients and donors after allogeneic stem cell transplantation. TCRdb re-called the RT-PCR reads with MiXCR, one entry per CDR3 protein. The data contain 87,000 or so distinct CDR3 sequences, 5% of them singletons. This clonotype is categorized as medium-sized. The length of the CDR3 is 13 residues. The germline CDR1 and CDR2 sequences are SQVTM and ANQGSEA. V shed 4 bases and J 5 bases; nucleotides not matched to a gene: 8. The receptor was isolated from a human donor who was either an allogeneic HSCT recipient or a stem cell or donor lymphocyte infusion donor (not recorded which). It is not recorded whose cells these are; they may come from a transplant donor. Sequenced: blood, either unsorted or a sorted T cell fraction (not recorded which). The gene calls are TRBV29-1 and TRBJ2-7; 7 bases map to TRBD1. The CDR3 loop reads CSVVRDSQDEQYF. The DNA for the CDR3 is TGCAGCGTTGTCCGGGACAGTCAAGACGAGCAGTACTTC.